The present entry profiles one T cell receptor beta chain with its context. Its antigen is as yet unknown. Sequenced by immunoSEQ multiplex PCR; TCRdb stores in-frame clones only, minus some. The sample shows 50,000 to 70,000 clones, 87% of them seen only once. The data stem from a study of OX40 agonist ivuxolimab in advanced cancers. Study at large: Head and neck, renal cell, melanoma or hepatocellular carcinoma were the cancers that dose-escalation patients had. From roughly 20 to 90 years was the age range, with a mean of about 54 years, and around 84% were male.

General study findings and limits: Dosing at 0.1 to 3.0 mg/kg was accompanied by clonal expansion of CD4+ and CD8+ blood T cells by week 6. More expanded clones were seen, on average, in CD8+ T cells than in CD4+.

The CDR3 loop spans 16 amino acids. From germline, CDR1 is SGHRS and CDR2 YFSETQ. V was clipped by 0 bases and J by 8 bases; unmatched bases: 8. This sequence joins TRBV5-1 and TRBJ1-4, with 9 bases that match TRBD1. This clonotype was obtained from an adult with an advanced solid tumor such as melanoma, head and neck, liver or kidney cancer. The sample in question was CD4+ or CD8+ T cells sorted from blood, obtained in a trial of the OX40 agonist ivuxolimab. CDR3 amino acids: CASSLGAGTGMEKLFF. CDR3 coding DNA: TGCGCCAGCAGCTTGGGGGCCGGGACAGGGATGGAAAAACTGTTTTTT.